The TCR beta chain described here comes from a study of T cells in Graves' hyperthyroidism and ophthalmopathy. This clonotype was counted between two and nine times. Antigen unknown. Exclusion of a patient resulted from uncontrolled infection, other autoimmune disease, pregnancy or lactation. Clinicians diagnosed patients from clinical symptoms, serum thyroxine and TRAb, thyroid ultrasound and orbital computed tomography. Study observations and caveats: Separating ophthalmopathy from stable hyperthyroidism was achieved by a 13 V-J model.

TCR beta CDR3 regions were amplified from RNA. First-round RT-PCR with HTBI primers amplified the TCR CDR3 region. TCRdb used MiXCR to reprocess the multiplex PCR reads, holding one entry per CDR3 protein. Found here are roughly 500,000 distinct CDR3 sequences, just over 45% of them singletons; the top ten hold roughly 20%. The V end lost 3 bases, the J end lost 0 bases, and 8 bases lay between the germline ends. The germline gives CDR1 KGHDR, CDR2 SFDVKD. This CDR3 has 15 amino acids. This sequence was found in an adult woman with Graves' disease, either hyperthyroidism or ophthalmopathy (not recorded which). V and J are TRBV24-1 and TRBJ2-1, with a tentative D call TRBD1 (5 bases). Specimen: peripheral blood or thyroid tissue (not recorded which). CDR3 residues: CATSDLTVSYNEQFF. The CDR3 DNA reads TGTGCCACCAGTGATCTGACAGTCTCCTACAATGAGCAGTTCTTC.